The clone carrying this T cell receptor (beta chain) showed up just a few times. Its specificity is not known. The PCR employed 60 Vbeta primers together with 13 Jbeta primers. The assay was immunoSEQ multiplex PCR, and TCRdb's table has in-frame clones only and misses some. The data hold 55,000 to 90,000 clones, with around 80% observed a single time. The CDR3 is 15 residues long. The germline gives CDR1 MNHEY, CDR2 SVGAGI. The V and J ends lost 0 bases and 7 bases respectively, with 16 bases between them. The sample belongs to a study of cytomegalovirus exposure and HLA in healthy donors. Findings and caveats of the study: Among the most significant clusters, several appeared linked to common viral pathogens in a later analysis.

The chain combines TRBV6-5 with TRBJ2-7; D perhaps matches TRBD2 (5 bases). The source is a man between 45 and 60 years old in good health and CMV-seronegative. Sequencing was performed on PBMCs. CDR3: CASSYSSGPGREQYF. CDR3 bases: TGTGCCAGCAGTTACTCGTCCGGGCCGGGGAGAGAGCAGTACTTC.